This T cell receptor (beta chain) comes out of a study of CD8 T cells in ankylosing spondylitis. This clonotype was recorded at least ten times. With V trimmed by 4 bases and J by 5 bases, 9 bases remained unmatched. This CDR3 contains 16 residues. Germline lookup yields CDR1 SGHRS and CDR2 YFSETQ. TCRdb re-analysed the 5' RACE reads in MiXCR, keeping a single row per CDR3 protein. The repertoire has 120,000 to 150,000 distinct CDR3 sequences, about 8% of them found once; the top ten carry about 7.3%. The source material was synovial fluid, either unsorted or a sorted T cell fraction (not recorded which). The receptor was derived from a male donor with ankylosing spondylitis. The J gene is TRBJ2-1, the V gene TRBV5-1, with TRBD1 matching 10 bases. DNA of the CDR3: TGCGCCAGCAGCGCCCTGGACAGGGGGATTAACAATGAGCAGTTCTTC. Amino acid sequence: CASSALDRGINNEQFF.